The 27 T cell receptor beta chains below all came from one sample that was sequenced in a study of shared clonotypes between healthy human individuals. Produced via immunoSEQ multiplex PCR; TCRdb's table is partial and in-frame only. The table lists 2,100,000 or so clones, under 97% of them singletons. What was sequenced was naive CD4+ T cells sorted from blood. Subset here: CD45RA+ positively selected. All receptors come from a man between 18 and 35 years old in good health.

The V call is TRBV10-3, the J call TRBJ2-2; D not certain. CDR1 is ENHRY and CDR2 is SYGVKD in the germline V gene. The CDR3 is 13 amino acids. Trimming pared 3 bases from V and 8 bases from J, leaving 10 bases between. CDR3 bases: TGTGCCATCAGTGACCCCGACGAAGGGGAGCTGTTTTTT. Protein sequence: CAISDPDEGELFF.

The chain recombines TRBV19 with TRBJ1-4, with a weak D call TRBD1 (5 bases). Germline values: CDR1 LNHDA, CDR2 SQIVND (reference sequence). The CDR3 is 13 residues long. V shed 5 bases and J shed 9 bases, with 13 bases lying between them. CDR3 in DNA: TGTGCCAGTAGTGTTACGAAGGGGCAAAAACTGTTTTTT. This codes for CASSVTKGQKLFF.

Only one count was recorded for this clone. The J gene is TRBJ2-3, the V gene TRBV29-1, with 7 positions matching TRBD2. The CDR3 is 14 residues long. The germline V gene has CDR1 SQVTM and CDR2 ANQGSEA. The V gene end was trimmed by 7 bases and the J gene end by 3 bases; junction bases not matched to a gene: 10. CDR3 amino acids: CSASSGIRTDTQYF. DNA of the CDR3: TGCAGCGCATCCAGCGGGATACGGACAGATACGCAGTATTTT.

A few counts support this clone. The rearrangement uses TRBV11-2 and TRBJ1-3; tentatively, D is TRBD1 (5 bases). The germline V and J ends were trimmed by 1 base and 0 bases, with 7 bases remaining between them. Per the germline V gene, CDR1 is SGHAT and CDR2 is FQNNGV. This CDR3 has 15 amino acids. CDR3 nucleotides: TGTGCCAGCAGCTTAGGACAGTTCTCTGGAAACACCATATATTTT. This translates into CASSLGQFSGNTIYF.

The CDR3 bases are TGTGCCAGCAGCTTAACAGGGGCGGGAGATACGCAGTATTTT. This codes for CASSLTGAGDTQYF. The chain recombines TRBV7-9 with TRBJ2-3; 7 nucleotides line up with TRBD1. Losses at the gene ends were 2 bases for V and 5 bases for J; bases not matched to a gene: 4. CDR1 and CDR2 from the germline V gene are SEHNR and FQNEAQ (reference sequence). The CDR3 length is 14 residues.

The rearrangement joins TRBV6-5 to TRBJ2-4, with D hard to call. Germline CDR1 MNHEY, CDR2 SVGAGI. V was pared by 6 bases and J by 6 bases, with 12 bases between. The CDR3 contains 13 residues. This CDR3 reads CASSPPFGNIQYF. In DNA, the CDR3 is TGTGCCAGCAGCCCTCCCTTCGGAAACATTCAGTACTTC.

The genes are TRBV15 and TRBJ1-1; D gene unclear. The CDR3 spans 17 residues. V was cut by 4 bases and J by 10 bases, with 28 bases left in between. From germline, CDR1 is LNHNV and CDR2 YYDKDF (reference sequence). CDR3 region: CATSTPKMRAVELIAFF. CDR3 coding DNA: TGTGCCACCAGCACTCCCAAAATGCGGGCGGTCGAATTAATAGCTTTCTTT.

The chain couples TRBV14 to TRBJ2-7; possibly TRBD1 for D (7 bases). CDR1 and CDR2 (germline): SGHDN, FVKESK. This CDR3 region has 17 residues. Deletions cut 1 base from V and 3 bases from J, with 19 bases between. The CDR3 here is CASSQGVLAGGSYEQYF. DNA of the CDR3: TGTGCCAGCAGCCAAGGAGTTTTAGCAGGGGGGAGCTACGAGCAGTACTTC.

The genes are TRBV4-1 and TRBJ2-3; 9 bases fit TRBD2. Unmatched junction bases numbered 4, after V lost 1 base and J lost 2 bases. This CDR3 region has 16 residues. Germline V gene sequence: CDR1 MGHRA, CDR2 YSYEKL. The CDR3 bases are TGCGCCAGCAGCCAAGTGGGCGGGGGGGCCACAGATACGCAGTATTTT. Amino acid sequence: CASSQVGGGATDTQYF.

Turning to this clone: The identical CDR3 is also encoded by other nucleotide sequences in the sample. The CDR3 DNA reads TGCGCCAGCAGTTCAGGACAAGAGACCCAGTACTTC. Translated, it gives CASSSGQETQYF. The chain joins TRBV5-1 to TRBJ2-5; no clear D gene. Deletions cut 5 bases from V and 2 bases from J, with 7 bases between. The CDR3 spans 12 residues. CDR1 and CDR2 from the germline V gene are SGHRS and YFSETQ. The whole variable domain, remainder taken from reference TRBV5-1 and TRBJ2-5, is KAGVTQTPRYLIKTRGQQVTLSCSPISGHRSVSWYQQTPGQGLQFLFEYFSETQRNKGNFPGRFSGRQFSNSRSEMNVSTLELGDSALYLCASSSGQETQYFGPGTRLLVL.

The chain has TRBV7-3 and TRBJ2-5; 10 bases map to TRBD2. Trimming cost V 5 bases and J 4 bases; bases outside gene matches: 7. CDR1 is SGHTA and CDR2 is FQGTGA in the germline V gene. The CDR3 is 15 residues long. The CDR3 region is CASSKAGGPRETQYF. CDR3 sequence (DNA): TGTGCCAGCAGCAAAGCGGGGGGGCCGCGAGAGACCCAGTACTTC.

The chain carries TRBV29-1 and TRBJ2-7; perhaps TRBD1 as D (6 bases). The CDR3 spans 12 residues. Germline CDR1 reads SQVTM; CDR2 reads ANQGSEA. V was shortened by 6 bases and J by 3 bases, with 12 bases between the two germline ends. The chain's CDR3 is CSVTLTGYEQYF. CDR3 DNA sequence: TGCAGCGTCACTCTGACAGGCTACGAGCAGTACTTC.

Comment on this clone: This CDR3 is also generated by other DNA sequences in the sample. The J gene is TRBJ2-7, the V gene TRBV9; 8 bases are a match to TRBD1. The V segment lost 3 bases and the J segment 1 base; nucleotides outside the gene matches: 6. The germline V gene has CDR1 SGDLS and CDR2 YYNGEE. The CDR3 is 15 residues long. CDR3 sequence reads: CASSAQTGGSYEQYF. The CDR3 DNA reads as TGTGCCAGCAGCGCCCAAACAGGGGGGTCCTACGAGCAGTACTTC.

With regard to this clone: Additional DNA sequences in this sample encode the identical CDR3. The chain carries TRBV29-1 and TRBJ2-7; D is possibly TRBD1 or TRBD2 (6 bases each). V shed 6 bases and J shed 4 bases, with 13 bases lying between them. Germline CDR1 and CDR2: SQVTM and ANQGSEA. The CDR3 sequence is 12 residues long. DNA of the CDR3: TGCAGCGTGGGGGAAGGGGGGTACGAGCAGTACTTC. Translation gives CSVGEGGYEQYF.

The chain is built from TRBV28 and TRBJ2-2; D is perhaps TRBD2 (5 bases). V lost 11 bases, J lost 2 bases, and 12 bases lay in between. Germline assignment: CDR1 MDHEN and CDR2 SYDVKM. This CDR3 is 13 amino acids long. The CDR3 DNA reads TGTGCCGGGAAGAGCGGTAACACCGGGGAGCTGTTTTTT. It codes for CAGKSGNTGELFF. Using reference TRBV28 and TRBJ2-2 for the parts outside the CDR3, the full variable domain is DVKVTQSSRYLVKRTGEKVFLECVQDMDHENMFWYRQDPGLGLRLIYFSYDVKMKEKGDIPEGYSVSREKKERFSLILESASTNQTSMYLCAGKSGNTGELFFGEGSRLTVL.

The rearrangement uses TRBV6-1 and TRBJ1-2, with D unclear. The CDR3 contains 12 residues. CDR1 is MNHNS and CDR2 is SASEGT in the germline V gene. Trimming stripped 8 bases from V and 11 bases from J, with 18 bases between. The CDR3 nucleotides read TGTGCCAGCGGGATAAGGGTCTTAGGTTACACCTTC. The encoded protein is CASGIRVLGYTF.

The rearrangement joins TRBV18 to TRBJ1-2, with D perhaps TRBD1 (5 bases). V lost 2 bases and J 8 bases, leaving 18 bases between the germline ends. CDR3 length equals 15 residues. Per the germline V gene, CDR1 is KGHSH and CDR2 is LQKENI. The CDR3 spells CASSPGGDGVGGYTF. DNA of the CDR3: TGTGCCAGCTCACCAGGAGGGGACGGGGTCGGCGGCTACACCTTC.

The chain combines TRBV10-3 with TRBJ2-7; unclear D gene. V gave up 1 base and J gave up 0 bases, with 16 bases separating them. Germline V gives CDR1 ENHRY, CDR2 SYGVKD. This CDR3 comprises 17 residues. CDR3 sequence (DNA): TGTGCCATCAGTGAGTTTACGACCGAGCTCAGCTCCTACGAGCAGTACTTC. This sequence encodes CAISEFTTELSSYEQYF.

The chain employs TRBV7-2 and TRBJ2-1, with TRBD1 as a possible D gene (6 bases). Trimming cost V 0 bases and J 7 bases, with 13 bases left between them. Germline V gene data show CDR1 as SGHTA and CDR2 as FQGNSA. This CDR3 is 15 amino acids long. CDR3 sequence reads: CASSLAGRGWNEQFF. In DNA, the CDR3 is TGTGCCAGCAGCTTAGCGGGCAGGGGCTGGAATGAGCAGTTCTTC.

This chain connects TRBV5-6 to TRBJ2-1; 8 bases align to TRBD2. With V trimmed by 2 bases and J by 3 bases, 10 bases remained unmatched. The CDR3 sequence is 17 residues long. Germline V CDR1 and CDR2: SGHDT, YYEEEE. The CDR3 DNA reads as TGTGCCAGCAGCTTTTTAATTCTAGCGGGTCTCTACAATGAGCAGTTCTTC. Translating gives CASSFLILAGLYNEQFF.

This sequence joins TRBV7-2 and TRBJ1-2; no definite D call. The CDR3 is 13 residues long. Per the germline V gene, CDR1 is SGHTA and CDR2 is FQGNSA. V gave up 3 bases and J gave up 4 bases, with 9 bases separating them. The CDR3 sequence is CASSFEPIYGYTF. The CDR3, as DNA: TGTGCCAGCAGCTTCGAACCGATCTATGGCTACACCTTC.

This clone came up once. The chain has TRBV5-1 and TRBJ2-3; 9 bases match TRBD1. After removal of 4 bases from V and 9 bases from J, the junction contained 15 bases not matched to a gene. Per germline, CDR1 SGHRS and CDR2 YFSETQ. CDR3 length equals 16 residues. The CDR3 bases are TGCGCCAGCAGCCTGGGAGGGACAGGGATTACGTCGACGCAGTATTTT. Amino acids: CASSLGGTGITSTQYF.

The chain has TRBV7-2 and TRBJ2-1; 10 bases align to TRBD2. This CDR3 contains 14 residues. Germline values: CDR1 SGHTA, CDR2 FQGNSA. Germline trimming cut 6 bases from V and 4 bases from J; bases unmatched to any gene: 3. DNA of the CDR3: TGTGCCAGCAGACTAGCGGGGAATTACAATGAGCAGTTCTTC. This sequence encodes CASRLAGNYNEQFF.

The chain has TRBV30 and TRBJ1-6; unclear D gene. Germline V gives CDR1 GTSNPN, CDR2 SVGIG (reference sequence). CDR3 length equals 14 residues. Deletions cut 0 bases from V and 7 bases from J, with 10 bases between. The CDR3 coding sequence is TGTGCCTGGAGTGTACATACGGAGAATTCACCCCTCCACTTT. Protein: CAWSVHTENSPLHF.

The V call is TRBV15, the J call TRBJ2-7, with TRBD2 as a possible D gene (5 bases). The V end lost 3 bases, the J end lost 3 bases, and 18 bases lay between the germline ends. The germline CDR1 and CDR2 sequences are LNHNV and YYDKDF (reference sequence). The CDR3 has 16 amino acids. CDR3 in amino acids: CATSRRLGGGYYEQYF. The CDR3 region has the DNA TGTGCCACCAGCAGGAGACTTGGCGGCGGGTACTACGAGCAGTACTTC.

The chain is built from TRBV10-3 and TRBJ2-2; 8 nucleotides align to TRBD2. The V gene's germline CDR1 is ENHRY and CDR2 SYGVKD. The CDR3 runs to 18 residues. V trimming: 2 bases; J trimming: 4 bases; junction bases outside the gene matches: 12. In DNA form, the CDR3 reads TGTGCCATCAGTGAGATGACGGGAGGGAGGTTTGCCACCGGGGAGCTGTTTTTT. It codes for CAISEMTGGRFATGELFF.

The gene calls are TRBV4-1 and TRBJ1-2; D is uncertain. The V and J ends lost 0 bases and 7 bases respectively, with 9 bases between them. The germline V gene has CDR1 MGHRA and CDR2 YSYEKL. This CDR3 spans 13 amino acids. CDR3: CASSQDWESGYTF. CDR3 nucleotide sequence: TGCGCCAGCAGCCAAGATTGGGAGAGTGGCTACACCTTC.